Below, 5 T cell receptor beta chains from the same sample are listed, as sequenced in a study of T cells after yellow fever vaccination. In TCRdb, the 5' RACE reads were re-called with MiXCR into one record per CDR3 protein. The sample lists some 400,000 distinct CDR3 sequences; under 20% were seen once. The sample was PBMCs, taken before the yellow fever booster vaccination. These receptors all come from a man aged 18 to 29 who received the YFV17D yellow fever vaccine.

V gene TRBV28 combines with J gene TRBJ2-3; maybe TRBD2 (5 bases). The CDR3 is made up of 13 amino acids. The germline CDR1 and CDR2 sequences are MDHEN and SYDVKM. V was shortened by 5 bases and J by 4 bases, with 10 bases between the two germline ends. CDR3 in DNA: TGTGCCAGCAGTCCCCTAGCTCCAGATACGCAGTATTTT. Translated, it gives CASSPLAPDTQYF.

In its sample, this clonotype was seen a few times. This chain uses TRBV3-1 with TRBJ1-1; 8 bases are a match to TRBD1. Per germline, CDR1 LGHDT and CDR2 YNNKEL (reference sequence). The CDR3 has 11 amino acids. V trimming: 8 bases; J trimming: 8 bases; junction bases outside the gene matches: 4. CDR3 protein: CASLGQGEAFF. The CDR3 coding sequence is TGTGCCAGCTTAGGACAGGGCGAAGCTTTCTTT.

This clonotype was detected ten times or more. The chain combines TRBV20-1 with TRBJ2-3, with unresolved D. This CDR3 region has 15 residues. Trimming took off 6 bases at V and 4 bases at J, with 20 bases between the two ends. CDR1 DFQATT and CDR2 SNEGSKA come from the germline V gene (reference sequence). For the CDR3, the DNA is TGCAGTGCCAGCGAATTGGGGTACCTGGCAGATACGCAGTATTTT. This encodes CSASELGYLADTQYF.

J is TRBJ2-7 and V is TRBV10-1; tentative D call: TRBD1 (6 bases). V was shortened by 3 bases and J by 3 bases, with 9 bases between the two germline ends. Per germline, CDR1 WNHNN and CDR2 SYGVQD (reference sequence). This CDR3 is built from 13 residues. CDR3 region: CASSDPDSYEQYF. In DNA, the CDR3 is TGCGCCAGCAGTGACCCGGACAGCTACGAGCAGTACTTC.

V gene TRBV6-5 combines with J gene TRBJ1-3; TRBD1 is a possible D gene (6 bases). The CDR3 is 15 amino acids. Germline assignment: CDR1 MNHEY and CDR2 SVGAGI. The V end was cut by 2 bases, the J end by 2 bases, with 10 bases between. CDR3 amino acids: CASSYQKGAGNTIYF. DNA of the CDR3: TGTGCCAGCAGTTACCAGAAGGGGGCTGGAAACACCATATATTTT.